The 11 T cell receptor beta chains presented below share a single source sample, sequenced in a study of cytomegalovirus exposure and HLA in healthy donors. Researchers ran the PCR with 60 Vbeta and 13 Jbeta primers. Generated by immunoSEQ multiplex PCR, the TCRdb table keeps only in-frame clones and is missing some. This table has roughly 100,000 clones, roughly 80% appearing once. The sequenced sample was PBMCs. The source of these receptors is a middle-aged man in good health and CMV-seropositive.

The V and J genes are TRBV4-3 and TRBJ2-5; weak D call: TRBD2 (5 bases). The ends were cut back, 0 bases at V and 5 bases at J, with 19 bases in the middle. The CDR3 length is 17 residues. CDR1 is LGHNA and CDR2 is YSLEER in the germline V gene. The CDR3 spells CASSQDRALALGETQYF. Here the CDR3 DNA reads TGCGCCAGCAGCCAAGATAGGGCCCTAGCTTTGGGGGAGACCCAGTACTTC.

CDR3 nucleotide sequence: TGTGCCAGCAGTCGGGACAGGGGGCAGGGAAACACCATATATTTT. Amino acids: CASSRDRGQGNTIYF. The chain links TRBV27 to TRBJ1-3; 12 bases map to TRBD1. Germline V gives CDR1 MNHEY, CDR2 SMNVEV (reference sequence). The V and J ends lost 5 bases and 4 bases, in that order; junction bases with no gene match: 3. The CDR3 totals 15 residues.

The chain recombines TRBV7-8 with TRBJ2-1; TRBD2 is a possible D gene (5 bases). The germline V and J ends were trimmed by 1 base and 9 bases, with 13 bases remaining between them. The germline V gene has CDR1 SGHVS and CDR2 FQNEAQ. The CDR3 contains 14 residues. The CDR3 is CASSLVVASFEQFF. Written as DNA, the CDR3 is TGTGCCAGCAGCTTAGTGGTTGCTAGCTTTGAGCAGTTCTTC.

The chain employs TRBV5-4 and TRBJ2-3, with 7 positions matching TRBD2. Germline values: CDR1 SGHNT, CDR2 YYREEE (reference sequence). This CDR3 has 15 amino acids. Trimming cost V 3 bases and J 1 base; bases outside gene matches: 5. In nucleotides, the CDR3 is TGTGCCAGCAGCTCGGGGGGTGGGGGCACAGATACGCAGTATTTT. As protein: CASSSGGGGTDTQYF. The whole variable domain, remainder taken from reference TRBV5-4 and TRBJ2-3, is ETGVTQSPTHLIKTRGQQVTLRCSSQSGHNTVSWYQQALGQGPQFIFQYYREEENGRGNFPPRFSGLQFPNYSSELNVNALELDDSALYLCASSSGGGGTDTQYFGPGTRLTVL.

This chain joins TRBV28 and TRBJ2-6, with a possible D match to TRBD2 (5 bases). The CDR3 totals 17 residues. The V gene lost 3 bases and the J gene lost 2 bases, with 14 bases spanning the gap. Germline loops: CDR1 MDHEN, CDR2 SYDVKM. Here the CDR3 DNA reads TGTGCCAGCAGTTTTGATGCGAGGGCTGCTGGGGCCAACGTCCTGACTTTC. Encoded protein: CASSFDARAAGANVLTF.

The V call is TRBV6-1, the J call TRBJ2-7; 7 nucleotides line up with TRBD2. This CDR3 is built from 14 residues. Germline loops: CDR1 MNHNS, CDR2 SASEGT. J lost 3 bases, V lost 7 bases, and 9 bases had no gene match. The CDR3 spells CASKRDPTSYEQYF. The CDR3 DNA sequence: TGTGCCAGCAAGCGGGACCCTACAAGCTACGAGCAGTACTTC.

The chain combines TRBV27 with TRBJ1-5; weak D call: TRBD1 (6 bases). V lost 4 bases and J 3 bases, leaving 13 bases between the germline ends. The CDR3 spans 15 residues. Germline CDR1 MNHEY, CDR2 SMNVEV (reference sequence). The CDR3 loop reads CASSSLDSFNQPQHF. The CDR3 coding sequence is TGTGCCAGCAGTTCTTTGGACAGTTTCAATCAGCCCCAGCATTTT.

The chain carries TRBV20-1 and TRBJ2-3; D unresolved. V lost 6 bases and J 5 bases, leaving 9 bases between the germline ends. The germline V gene encodes CDR1 DFQATT and CDR2 SNEGSKA (reference sequence). This CDR3 has 11 amino acids. CDR3 coding DNA: TGCAGTGCCCAAGAGATAGATACGCAGTATTTT. Translating gives CSAQEIDTQYF.

This clone was recorded once. The chain carries TRBV4-1 and TRBJ2-7; D not resolved. The CDR3 is 15 amino acids. Looked up from germline, CDR1 is MGHRA and CDR2 is YSYEKL. Deletions cut 1 base from V and 9 bases from J, with 19 bases between. This chain's CDR3 is CASSQGPPPRIRQYF. The CDR3, as DNA: TGCGCCAGCAGCCAAGGCCCCCCCCCTAGGATTCGGCAGTACTTC.

The rearrangement uses TRBV11-2 and TRBJ2-5; tentative D call: TRBD2 (7 bases). V lost 5 bases to trimming and J lost 2 bases, with 15 bases between them. The CDR3 loop spans 15 amino acids. Germline CDR1 reads SGHAT; CDR2 reads FQNNGV. Here the CDR3 reads CASSPGGPLQETQYF. The CDR3 DNA is TGTGCCAGCAGCCCCGGGGGGCCGCTTCAAGAGACCCAGTACTTC. The full variable domain, with the rest looked up from reference TRBV11-2 and TRBJ2-5, is EAGVAQSPRYKIIEKRQSVAFWCNPISGHATLYWYQQILGQGPKLLIQFQNNGVVDDSQLPKDRFSAERLKGVDSTLKIQPAKLEDSAVYLCASSPGGPLQETQYFGPGTRLLVL.

The sample holds one count of this clone. V and J are TRBV28 and TRBJ2-7, with D uncertain. The germline CDR1 and CDR2 sequences are MDHEN and SYDVKM. The V end was cut by 3 bases, the J end by 3 bases, with 6 bases between. The CDR3 has 12 amino acids. DNA for the CDR3: TGTGCCAGCAGTTTGATCAGCTACGAGCAGTACTTC. Its translation is CASSLISYEQYF.